This T cell receptor (beta chain) was recovered during a study of CD8+ T cells in alopecia areata. Study results and caveats: Scalp samples also contribute reads from the resident alphabeta T cells found in normal skin. With patients, TCR sharing proved less clear than in mice, a difference possibly related to HLA. Scalp clonality and expanded CD8+ clones among the top 100 were significantly decreased by tofacitinib.

Extracted from the samples, RNA was reverse transcribed into cDNA to serve as the sequencing template. TCRdb's table, derived via immunoSEQ multiplex PCR, lists solely in-frame clones and lacks some. The sample lists some 200,000 clones, more than 45% occurring once. The CDR3 is 13 amino acids. From germline, CDR1 is MNHEY and CDR2 SMNVEV (reference sequence). V gave up 3 bases and J gave up 3 bases, with 9 bases separating them. Concerning this clone: Its antigen is currently unknown.

Treatment described: oral pan-JAK inhibitor, 5-10 mg twice daily. The sample here was CD4+ T cells sorted from blood, taken at week 4, from a patient treated with tofacitinib. The origin of this receptor is a human donor with alopecia areata. This rearrangement joins TRBV27 to TRBJ2-7; D unclear. The CDR3 coding sequence is TGTGCCAGCAGTTTGTACACCAACTACGAGCAGTACTTC. This codes for CASSLYTNYEQYF.